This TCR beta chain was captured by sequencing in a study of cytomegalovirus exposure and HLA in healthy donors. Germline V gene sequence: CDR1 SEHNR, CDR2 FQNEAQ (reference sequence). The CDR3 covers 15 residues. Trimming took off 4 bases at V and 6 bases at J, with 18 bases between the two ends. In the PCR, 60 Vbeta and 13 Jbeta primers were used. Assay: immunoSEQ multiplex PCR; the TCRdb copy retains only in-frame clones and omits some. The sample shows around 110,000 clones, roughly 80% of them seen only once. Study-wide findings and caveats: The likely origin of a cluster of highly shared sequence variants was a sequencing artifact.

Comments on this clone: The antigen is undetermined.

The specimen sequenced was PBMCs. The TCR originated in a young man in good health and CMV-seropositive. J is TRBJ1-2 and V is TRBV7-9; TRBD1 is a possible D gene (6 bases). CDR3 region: CASSYRRGARNGYTF. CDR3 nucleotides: TGTGCCAGCAGCTACCGACGGGGGGCCAGGAATGGCTACACCTTC.